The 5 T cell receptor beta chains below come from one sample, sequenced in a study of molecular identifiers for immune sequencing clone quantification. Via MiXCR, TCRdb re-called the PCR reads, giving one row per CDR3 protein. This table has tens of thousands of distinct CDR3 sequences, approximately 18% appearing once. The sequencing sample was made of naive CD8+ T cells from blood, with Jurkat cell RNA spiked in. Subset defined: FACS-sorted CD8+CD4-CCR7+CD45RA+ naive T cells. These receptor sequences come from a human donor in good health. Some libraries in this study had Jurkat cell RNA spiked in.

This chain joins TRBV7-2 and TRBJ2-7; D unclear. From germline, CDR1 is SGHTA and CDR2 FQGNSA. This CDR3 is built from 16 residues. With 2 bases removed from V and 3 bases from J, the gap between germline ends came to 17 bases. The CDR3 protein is CASSLSDSTSYYEQYF. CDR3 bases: TGTGCCAGCAGCTTAAGCGACTCAACCTCTTACTACGAGCAGTACTTC.

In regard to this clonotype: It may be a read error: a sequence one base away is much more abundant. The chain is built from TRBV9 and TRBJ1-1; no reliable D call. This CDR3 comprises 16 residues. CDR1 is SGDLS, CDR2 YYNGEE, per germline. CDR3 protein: CASSVDTSKGNTEAYF. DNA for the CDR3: TGTGCCAGCAGCGTAGATACGTCTAAAGGGAACACTGAAGCTTACTTT.

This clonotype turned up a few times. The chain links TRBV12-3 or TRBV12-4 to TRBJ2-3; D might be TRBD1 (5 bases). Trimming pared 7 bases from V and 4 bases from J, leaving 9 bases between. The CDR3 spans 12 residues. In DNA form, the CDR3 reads TGTGCCAGCACCGCAGGGTCAGATACGCAGTATTTT. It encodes CASTAGSDTQYF.

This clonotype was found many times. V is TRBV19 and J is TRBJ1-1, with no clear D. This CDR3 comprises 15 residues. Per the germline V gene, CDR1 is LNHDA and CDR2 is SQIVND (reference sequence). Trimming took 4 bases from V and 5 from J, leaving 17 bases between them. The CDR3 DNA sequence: TGTGCCAGTAGTAGCCGAGTCTTCGGGGTGACTGAAGCTTTCTTT. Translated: CASSSRVFGVTEAFF.

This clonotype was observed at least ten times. The CDR3 DNA reads as TGTGCCAGCAGCTTAAGGCCCCTTGGCGAGCAGTACTTC. It translates to CASSLRPLGEQYF. The gene calls are TRBV11-2 and TRBJ2-7, with D unresolved. The V end lost 2 bases, the J end lost 6 bases, and 11 bases lay between the germline ends. The CDR3 covers 13 residues. Per the germline V gene, CDR1 is SGHAT and CDR2 is FQNNGV.